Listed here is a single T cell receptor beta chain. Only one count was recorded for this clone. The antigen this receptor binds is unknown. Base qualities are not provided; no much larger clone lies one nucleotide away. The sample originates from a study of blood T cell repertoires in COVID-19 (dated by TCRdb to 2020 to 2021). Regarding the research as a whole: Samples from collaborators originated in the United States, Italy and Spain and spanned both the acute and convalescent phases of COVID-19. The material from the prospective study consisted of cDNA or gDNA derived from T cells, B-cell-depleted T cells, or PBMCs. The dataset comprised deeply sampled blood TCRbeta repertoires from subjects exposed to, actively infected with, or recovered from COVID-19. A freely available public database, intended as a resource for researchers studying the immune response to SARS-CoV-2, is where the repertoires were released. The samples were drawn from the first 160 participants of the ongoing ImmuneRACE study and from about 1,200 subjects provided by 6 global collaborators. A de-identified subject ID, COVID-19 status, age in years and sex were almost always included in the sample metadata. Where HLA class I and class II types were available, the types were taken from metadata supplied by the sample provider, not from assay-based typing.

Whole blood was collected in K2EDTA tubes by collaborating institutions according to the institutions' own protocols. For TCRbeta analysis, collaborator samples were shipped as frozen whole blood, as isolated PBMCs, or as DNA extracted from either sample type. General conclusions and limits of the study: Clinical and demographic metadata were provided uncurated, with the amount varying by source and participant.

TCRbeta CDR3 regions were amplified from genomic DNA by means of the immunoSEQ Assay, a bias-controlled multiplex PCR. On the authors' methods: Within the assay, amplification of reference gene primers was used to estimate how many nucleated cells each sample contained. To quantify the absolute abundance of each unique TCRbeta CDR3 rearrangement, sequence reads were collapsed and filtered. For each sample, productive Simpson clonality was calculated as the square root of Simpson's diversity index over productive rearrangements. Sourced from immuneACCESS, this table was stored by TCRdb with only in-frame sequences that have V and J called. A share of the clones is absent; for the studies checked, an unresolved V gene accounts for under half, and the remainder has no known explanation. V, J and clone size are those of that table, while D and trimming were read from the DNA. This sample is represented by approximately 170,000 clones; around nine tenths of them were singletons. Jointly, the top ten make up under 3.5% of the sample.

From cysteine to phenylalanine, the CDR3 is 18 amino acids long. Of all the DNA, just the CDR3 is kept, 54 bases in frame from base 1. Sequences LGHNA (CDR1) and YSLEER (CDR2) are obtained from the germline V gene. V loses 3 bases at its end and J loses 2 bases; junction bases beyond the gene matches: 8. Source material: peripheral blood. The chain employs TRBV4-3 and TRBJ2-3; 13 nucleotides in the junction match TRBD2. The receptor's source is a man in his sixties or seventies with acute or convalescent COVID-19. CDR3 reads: CASSQTRTSGGDTDTQYF. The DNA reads TGCGCCAGCAGCCAGACTAGGACTAGCGGGGGAGACACAGATACGCAGTATTTT.